Included here is one T cell receptor (beta chain) sequence, with context. Its target is not known. Amplification used 60 Vbeta primers and 13 Jbeta primers. Profiled with immunoSEQ multiplex PCR; TCRdb holds only in-frame clones, not every one. The sample shows about 160,000 clones, 73% of them seen only once. This sample is part of a study of cytomegalovirus exposure and HLA in healthy donors. Study conclusions and caveats: An analysis that came later showed most CMV-associated TCR beta chains appearing HLA-restricted.

This CDR3 comprises 14 residues. CDR1 is MNHEY and CDR2 is SMNVEV in the germline V gene (reference sequence). The chain joins TRBV27 to TRBJ2-5; 10 bases align to TRBD1. The DNA matches TRBJ2-7 better at its end, which makes the J call doubtful. Sequencing was performed on PBMCs. The origin of this receptor is a woman under 30 in good health and CMV-seronegative. The CDR3 DNA reads as TGTGCCACCCGGACAGGGGGAGGTTACTACGAGCAGTACTTC. Translating it yields CATRTGGGYYEQYF.